This TCR beta chain was documented in a study of T cell changes during pregnancy in multiple sclerosis. Produced via immunoSEQ multiplex PCR; TCRdb's table is partial and in-frame only. Among about 64,000 clones listed, roughly 92% were seen once. Germline assignment: CDR1 MNHNS and CDR2 SASEGT. V lost 6 bases, J lost 4 bases, and 16 bases lay in between. The CDR3 is made up of 14 amino acids. V usage is TRBV6-1 and J usage is TRBJ2-7; possible D gene TRBD1, 7 bases. The material was peripheral blood, obtained in the second trimester of pregnancy. The receptor was isolated from a female donor with multiple sclerosis, enrolled in a pregnancy study. For the CDR3, the DNA is TGTGCCAGCAGCCAGGCGGGACAGTTATACGAGCAGTACTTC. Its translation: CASSQAGQLYEQYF.